These T cell receptor beta chains were read from a single sample in a study of blood T cell repertoires in COVID-19. Here immunoSEQ multiplex PCR was the method, and the copy in TCRdb shows in-frame clones only, minus some. The data show 75,000 to 100,000 clones, roughly four fifths seen once. Sequencing was carried out using peripheral blood. The receptor set was obtained from a middle-aged man with active or convalescent COVID-19. Both conserved end residues are part of each CDR3. A D gene is named only where the DNA matches it firmly. The size of a clone is reported for some rows only, either as once, few or many, or as a class for expanded clones.

>TRBJ1-4|-|-|TRBV5-5
CASSPQTGEKLFF
TGTGCCAGCAGCCCCCAGACCGGGGAAAAACTGTTTTTT
>TRBJ2-1|-|TRBD2|TRBV27
CASRTSESEQFF
TGTGCCAGCAGAACTAGCGAAAGTGAGCAGTTCTTC
>TRBJ2-2|once|TRBD1|TRBV27
CASTYRGTGELFF
TGTGCCAGCACATACAGGGGGACCGGGGAGCTGTTTTTT
>TRBJ1-4|-|TRBD1|TRBV2
CASTRQGQEKLFF
TGTGCCAGCACCCGACAGGGCCAGGAAAAACTGTTTTTT
>TRBJ1-3|-|TRBD1|TRBV28
CASSPPPGTGLSGNTIYF
TGTGCCAGCAGCCCTCCTCCCGGGACAGGACTTTCTGGAAACACCATATATTTT
>TRBJ1-5|-|-|TRBV27
CASSHNSARTVGFNQPQHF
TGTGCCAGCAGCCATAATAGTGCACGGACAGTAGGTTTCAATCAGCCCCAGCATTTT
>TRBJ2-2|-|TRBD2|TRBV7-2
CASSPRGGAGGELFF
TGTGCCAGCAGCCCCCGGGGGGGGGCGGGCGGGGAGCTGTTTTTT
>TRBJ1-4|few|TRBD1|TRBV6-6
CASSDRDGNEKLFF
TGTGCCAGCAGTGACAGGGATGGTAATGAAAAACTGTTTTTT
>TRBJ2-1|few|-|TRBV7-6
CASSQSAGSYNEQFF
TGTGCCAGCAGTCAATCCGCGGGCTCCTACAATGAGCAGTTCTTC
>TRBJ2-3|-|-|TRBV5-8
CASSLGGVSGGLTDTQYF
TGTGCCAGCAGCTTGGGAGGCGTCTCGGGGGGCTTGACAGATACGCAGTATTTT
>TRBJ2-2|-|-|TRBV7-9
CASSSSGELFF
TGTGCCAGCAGCTCGTCGGGGGAGCTGTTTTTT
>TRBJ2-2|-|TRBD1|TRBV7-9
CASSARDSLNTGELFF
TGTGCCAGCAGCGCCCGGGACAGCTTAAACACCGGGGAGCTGTTTTTT
>TRBJ2-5|-|-|TRBV6-1
CASSEASAQGKETQYF
TGTGCCAGCAGTGAAGCGTCCGCCCAGGGGAAAGAGACCCAGTACTTC
>TRBJ1-5|-|-|TRBV3-1/TRBV3-2
CASSQELSNQPQHF
TGTGCCAGCAGCCAAGAACTTAGCAATCAGCCCCAGCATTTT
>TRBJ2-3|once|-|TRBV7-5
CVRSLARPGQGVADTQYF
TGTGTCAGAAGCTTAGCGAGGCCCGGACAGGGGGTCGCAGATACGCAGTATTTT
>TRBJ2-3|-|TRBD2|TRBV11-2
CASSLWGSGGITDTQYF
TGTGCCAGCAGCTTATGGGGTAGCGGGGGCATCACAGATACGCAGTATTTT
>TRBJ1-5|few|TRBD1|TRBV19
CASSRPGQGLILQPQHF
TGTGCCAGTAGTAGACCGGGACAGGGGTTAATTCTTCAGCCCCAGCATTTT
>TRBJ1-1|-|TRBD1|TRBV3-1/TRBV3-2
CASSRQGPAFF
TGTGCCAGCAGCCGACAGGGGCCAGCTTTCTTT
>TRBJ2-2|-|-|TRBV7-2
CASSLASGNTGELFF
TGTGCCAGCAGCTTAGCTAGCGGTAACACCGGGGAGCTGTTTTTT
>TRBJ2-3|-|-|TRBV19
CASRPFSGQMHTDTQYF
TGTGCCAGTAGACCATTTTCTGGACAGATGCACACAGATACGCAGTATTTT
>TRBJ1-1|many|TRBD1|TRBV9
CASSVAMTGTMNTEAFF
TGTGCCAGCAGCGTAGCTATGACAGGGACCATGAACACTGAAGCTTTCTTT
>TRBJ1-5|-|-|TRBV7-9
CASSHAGRNQPQHF
TGTGCCAGCAGCCACGCCGGTCGCAATCAGCCCCAGCATTTT
>TRBJ2-7|-|TRBD2|TRBV5-1
CASRGIGPGGEQYF
TGCGCCAGCAGGGGGATAGGGCCGGGGGGCGAGCAGTACTTC
>TRBJ1-2|-|TRBD1|TRBV29-1
CSVRRQGVYGYTF
TGCAGCGTTCGCCGACAGGGGGTATATGGCTACACCTTC
>TRBJ1-2|-|-|TRBV5-1
CASSLGDRLDYGYTF
TGCGCCAGCAGCTTGGGCGACAGGCTCGACTATGGCTACACCTTC
>TRBJ2-2|few|-|TRBV7-8
CASSRVEQVTGELFF
TGTGCCAGCAGCCGAGTGGAACAGGTCACCGGGGAGCTGTTTTTT
>TRBJ2-1|-|TRBD2|TRBV20-1
CSASSGGAWDEQFF
TGCAGTGCTAGTAGCGGGGGGGCCTGGGATGAGCAGTTCTTC
>TRBJ2-1|-|-|TRBV21-1
CASWRGEEQFF
TGTGCCAGCTGGCGGGGGGAAGAGCAGTTCTTC
>TRBJ1-1|-|-|TRBV4-1
CASSQDLQDTEAFF
TGCGCCAGCAGCCAAGATTTACAGGACACTGAAGCTTTCTTT
>TRBJ1-5|-|TRBD1|TRBV28
CASRPGQVSNQPQHF
TGTGCCAGCAGACCGGGACAGGTTAGCAATCAGCCCCAGCATTTT
>TRBJ2-2|-|-|TRBV7-2
CASSSGGANTGELFF
TGTGCCAGCAGCTCAGGTGGCGCGAACACCGGGGAGCTGTTTTTT
>TRBJ1-4|-|-|TRBV25-1
CASSEHRGVEEKLFF
TGTGCCAGCAGTGAACATCGGGGGGTGGAGGAAAAACTGTTTTTT
>TRBJ2-2|-|TRBD1|TRBV27
CASSSRTGSTGELFF
TGTGCCAGCAGTTCCCGGACAGGGTCCACCGGGGAGCTGTTTTTT
>TRBJ1-3|-|-|TRBV14
CASSRIPGHRGNTIYF
TGTGCCAGCAGTCGAATCCCGGGACACCGTGGAAACACCATATATTTT
>TRBJ1-5|-|TRBD1|TRBV19
CASRTGTGILWNQPQHF
TGTGCCAGCCGTACCGGGACAGGGATTTTGTGGAATCAGCCCCAGCATTTT
>TRBJ1-1|-|-|TRBV5-1
CASSFSQGTEAFF
TGCGCCAGCAGCTTTAGCCAGGGAACTGAAGCTTTCTTT
>TRBJ2-3|once|TRBD1|TRBV5-1
CASSIGQGSGTDTQYF
TGCGCCAGCAGCATAGGACAGGGTTCGGGCACAGATACGCAGTATTTT
>TRBJ2-7|-|TRBD2|TRBV6-5
CASRLGGGIYEQYF
TGTGCCAGCAGACTCGGGGGGGGCATTTACGAGCAGTACTTC
>TRBJ2-3|once|-|TRBV6-2/TRBV6-3
CASSYSTASTDTQYF
TGTGCCAGCAGTTACTCCACAGCTAGCACAGATACGCAGTATTTT
>TRBJ1-2|few|-|TRBV3-1/TRBV3-2
CASSQGVGYTF
TGTGCCAGCAGCCAAGGAGTTGGCTACACCTTC
>TRBJ2-7|-|-|TRBV29-1
CSVDGGYEQYF
TGCAGCGTTGACGGAGGCTACGAGCAGTACTTC
>TRBJ2-1|-|-|TRBV15
CATSKPEAGSYNEQFF
TGTGCCACCAGCAAGCCCGAGGCGGGGAGCTACAATGAGCAGTTCTTC
>TRBJ2-2|-|-|TRBV5-1
CASSSTKNTGELFF
TGCGCCAGCAGTTCCACTAAGAACACCGGGGAGCTGTTTTTT
>TRBJ1-5|-|TRBD1|TRBV5-8
CASSLRTGTGHLGSNQPQHF
TGTGCCAGCAGCTTAAGAACCGGGACAGGGCACTTAGGGAGCAATCAGCCCCAGCATTTT
>TRBJ2-2|once|-|TRBV4-1
CASSQGRVITGELFF
TGCGCCAGCAGCCAAGGCAGGGTGATCACCGGGGAGCTGTTTTTT
>TRBJ1-1|-|-|TRBV5-1
CASSLRTPGTNTEAFF
TGCGCCAGCAGCCTTAGGACTCCCGGAACCAACACTGAAGCTTTCTTT
>TRBJ2-7|-|-|TRBV6-5
CASRSSSYEQYF
TGTGCCAGCAGAAGTAGCTCCTACGAGCAGTACTTC
>TRBJ1-1|-|TRBD1|TRBV28
CASSLPDRGRQAFF
TGTGCCAGCAGTTTACCGGACAGGGGAAGACAAGCTTTCTTT
>TRBJ1-2|-|-|TRBV6-5
CASSYSYGGANGYTF
TGTGCCAGCAGTTACTCGTATGGCGGCGCCAACGGCTACACCTTC
>TRBJ2-1|-|-|TRBV7-2
CASSHVGQPDEQFF
TGTGCCAGCAGCCACGTGGGCCAGCCCGATGAGCAGTTCTTC
>TRBJ2-1|-|TRBD1|TRBV11-3
CASSLVSGGAYNEQFF
TGTGCCAGCAGCTTAGTATCAGGGGGCGCCTACAATGAGCAGTTCTTC